This is a list of T cell receptor beta chains from one sample in a study of blood T cell repertoires in COVID-19. Sequencing was performed with immunoSEQ multiplex PCR; in TCRdb, only in-frame clones are kept and a portion is missing. The repertoire has about 250,000 clones, 80% to 90% of them found once; the top ten carry around 8.1%. The sample consisted of peripheral blood. Receptors originate from a middle-aged man with active or convalescent COVID-19. Each CDR3 is given with its conserved first and last residue. Each record gives: J gene, D gene, clone size, V gene, CDR3 DNA, CDR3 protein. A D gene is named only where the DNA matches it firmly. Where a row states a size, it is once, few, many or the class of an expanded clone; other rows omit it.

>TRBJ1-5|NA|NA|TRBV10-2
TGCGCCAGCGGAGGAGTCGGGGGTAGCAATCAGCCCCAGCATTTT
CASGGVGGSNQPQHF
>TRBJ1-3|TRBD1|NA|TRBV7-6
TGTGCCAGCAGCTTAGGGGACAGGGGGTCCGGAAACACCATATATTTT
CASSLGDRGSGNTIYF
>TRBJ1-1|NA|once|TRBV6-2/TRBV6-3
TGTGCCAGCAGTTACTCACCAGGGGAGGGGACTGAAGCTTTCTTT
CASSYSPGEGTEAFF
>TRBJ2-3|TRBD1|NA|TRBV30
TGTGCCCGTAGGGACAGGGGCGCCCCAGATACGCAGTATTTT
CARRDRGAPDTQYF
>TRBJ1-1|NA|NA|TRBV12-3/TRBV12-4
TGTGCCAGCATCGAAAGAGGGAACACTGAAGCTTTCTTT
CASIERGNTEAFF
>TRBJ2-2|TRBD1|NA|TRBV19
TGTGCCAGTAGTATAGATCGGCAACAGGGGTTGAACACCGGGGAGCTGTTTTTT
CASSIDRQQGLNTGELFF
>TRBJ1-2|NA|NA|TRBV24-1
TGTGCCACCAGTGATTCGAATTACGGGGGCTACACCTTC
CATSDSNYGGYTF
>TRBJ1-4|NA|NA|TRBV15
TGTGCCACCGCACAGGGCTCAAATGAAAAACTGTTTTTT
CATAQGSNEKLFF
>TRBJ1-2|NA|NA|TRBV30
TGTGCCTGGAGTGTGGGGCGTCACTATGGCTACACCTTC
CAWSVGRHYGYTF
>TRBJ2-3|NA|NA|TRBV6-1
TGTGCCAGCAGTGAAGCGGCGGAACCTCTTCCAGATACGCAGTATTTT
CASSEAAEPLPDTQYF
>TRBJ1-1|NA|NA|TRBV21-1
TGTGCCAGCAGCTTCCCCGGCGTACCCGGACAGGGGCTGGACACTGAAGCTTTCTTT
CASSFPGVPGQGLDTEAFF
>TRBJ2-5|NA|NA|TRBV6-2/TRBV6-3
TGTGCCAGCAGCGAGTCGGGTGGAGGGACCCAGTACTTC
CASSESGGGTQYF
>TRBJ2-4|NA|NA|TRBV10-3
TGTGCCATCAGTGAAGCGGCAGGGGTAGCCAAAAACATTCAGTACTTC
CAISEAAGVAKNIQYF
>TRBJ1-1|NA|NA|TRBV5-1
TGCGCCAGCAGAATACAGGGGAACACTGAAGCTTTCTTT
CASRIQGNTEAFF
>TRBJ2-7|NA|NA|TRBV30
TGTGCCTGGAACGCCAAGCAGGGGAGCGGCGAGCAGTACTTC
CAWNAKQGSGEQYF
>TRBJ1-3|NA|NA|TRBV19
TGTGCCAGTAGTAGATCGGGACTGTCAGAGAGCACCATATATTTT
CASSRSGLSESTIYF
>TRBJ1-3|NA|NA|TRBV19
TGTGCCAGTAGGCCGGCAGGGGCGGGAAACACCATATATTTT
CASRPAGAGNTIYF
>TRBJ1-1|NA|NA|TRBV14
TGTGCCAGCAGCCAAGGAGGGCCTACCACTGAAGCTTTCTTT
CASSQGGPTTEAFF
>TRBJ1-4|NA|few|TRBV9
TGTGCCAGCAGCGATAGGGGGGGTTTTGAAAAACTGTTTTTT
CASSDRGGFEKLFF
>TRBJ1-1|NA|NA|TRBV29-1
TGCAGCGTCCGCCGGACCCACGGAGGGACTGAAGCTTTCTTT
CSVRRTHGGTEAFF
>TRBJ1-6|TRBD1|NA|TRBV7-2
TGTGCCAGCAGCCCCACCCCCGGGACAGGGGGCTTTAATTCACCCCTCCACTTT
CASSPTPGTGGFNSPLHF
>TRBJ2-1|NA|NA|TRBV15
TGTGCCACCAGCAGAGATGCGACAGGCTACAATGAGCAGTTCTTC
CATSRDATGYNEQFF
>TRBJ1-2|TRBD1|once|TRBV6-5
TGTGCCAGTAAAAAACAGGGGGGCTATGGCTACACCTTC
CASKKQGGYGYTF
>TRBJ1-2|NA|NA|TRBV25-1
TGTGCCAGCAGTGACAGGGGAAAAACAGACGGCTACACCTTC
CASSDRGKTDGYTF
>TRBJ2-5|NA|NA|TRBV9
TGTGCCAGCAGCGTAGATGCAGGGGGGAAGACCCAGTACTTC
CASSVDAGGKTQYF
>TRBJ2-1|TRBD2|NA|TRBV7-8
TGTGCCAGCAGCCCAACCTCTAGCGGGAGGGCCAATGAGCAGTTCTTC
CASSPTSSGRANEQFF
>TRBJ2-7|TRBD1|few|TRBV5-6
TGTGCCAGCAGGATGGGACAGGGGGACGAGCAGTACTTC
CASRMGQGDEQYF
>TRBJ1-1|NA|NA|TRBV4-3
TGCGCCAGCAGCCAAGATTTGTCAGGGAGGACTGAAGCTTTCTTT
CASSQDLSGRTEAFF
>TRBJ2-7|NA|NA|TRBV30
TGTGCCTGGGCCTCGGGACTCTACGAGCAGTACTTC
CAWASGLYEQYF
>TRBJ2-5|NA|NA|TRBV25-1
TGTGCCAGCAGAGGACAGTTTACGAAGACCCAGTACTTC
CASRGQFTKTQYF
>TRBJ1-1|TRBD1|NA|TRBV7-2
TGTGCCAGCAGCCAACAGGGGCAGAACACTGAAGCTTTCTTT
CASSQQGQNTEAFF
>TRBJ1-2|TRBD1|NA|TRBV15
TGTGCCACCAGCAGAGGGACAGGGGTTAACTATGGCTACACCTTC
CATSRGTGVNYGYTF
>TRBJ1-5|NA|NA|TRBV30
TGTGCCTGGAGTGCTAAGGGGGGGACGGGGCAGCCCCAGCATTTT
CAWSAKGGTGQPQHF
>TRBJ2-1|NA|NA|TRBV5-6
TGTGCCAGCAGCTTGGGTCAGGGTTCCTATGAGCAGTTCTTC
CASSLGQGSYEQFF
>TRBJ2-5|NA|NA|TRBV24-1
TGTGCCACCAGTGACACCCGGGACATTGACCAAGAGACCCAGTACTTC
CATSDTRDIDQETQYF
>TRBJ1-2|TRBD1|NA|TRBV5-1
TGCGCCAGCAGTTACGACAGGGGCTATGGCTACACCTTC
CASSYDRGYGYTF